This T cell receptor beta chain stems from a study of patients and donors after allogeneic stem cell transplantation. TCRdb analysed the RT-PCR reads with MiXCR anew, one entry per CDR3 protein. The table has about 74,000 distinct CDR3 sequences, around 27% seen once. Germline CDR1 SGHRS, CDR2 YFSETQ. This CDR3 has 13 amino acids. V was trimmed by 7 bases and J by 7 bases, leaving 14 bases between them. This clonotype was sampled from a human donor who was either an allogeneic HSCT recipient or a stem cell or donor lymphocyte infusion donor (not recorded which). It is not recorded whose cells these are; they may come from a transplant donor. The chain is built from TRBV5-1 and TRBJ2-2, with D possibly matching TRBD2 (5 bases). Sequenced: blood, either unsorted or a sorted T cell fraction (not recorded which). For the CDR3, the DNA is TGCGCCAGCCGGGCGATACTAGGCGGGGAGCTGTTTTTT. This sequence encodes CASRAILGGELFF.